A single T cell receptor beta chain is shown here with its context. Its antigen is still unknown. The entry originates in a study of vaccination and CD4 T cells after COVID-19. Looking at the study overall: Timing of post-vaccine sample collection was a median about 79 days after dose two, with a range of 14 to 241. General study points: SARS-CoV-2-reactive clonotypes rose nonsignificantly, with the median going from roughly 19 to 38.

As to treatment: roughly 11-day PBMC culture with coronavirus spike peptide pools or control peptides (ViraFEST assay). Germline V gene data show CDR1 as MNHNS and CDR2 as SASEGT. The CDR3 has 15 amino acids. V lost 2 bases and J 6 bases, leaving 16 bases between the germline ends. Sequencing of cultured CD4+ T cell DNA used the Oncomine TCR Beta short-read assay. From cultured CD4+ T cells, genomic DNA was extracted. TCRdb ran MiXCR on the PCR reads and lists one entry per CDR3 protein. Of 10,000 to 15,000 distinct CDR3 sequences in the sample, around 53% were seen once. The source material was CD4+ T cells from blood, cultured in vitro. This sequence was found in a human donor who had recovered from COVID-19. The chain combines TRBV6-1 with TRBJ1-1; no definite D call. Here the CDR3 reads CASSELTIGPSEAFF. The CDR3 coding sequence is TGTGCCAGCAGTGAATTAACCATTGGCCCTTCTGAAGCTTTCTTT.